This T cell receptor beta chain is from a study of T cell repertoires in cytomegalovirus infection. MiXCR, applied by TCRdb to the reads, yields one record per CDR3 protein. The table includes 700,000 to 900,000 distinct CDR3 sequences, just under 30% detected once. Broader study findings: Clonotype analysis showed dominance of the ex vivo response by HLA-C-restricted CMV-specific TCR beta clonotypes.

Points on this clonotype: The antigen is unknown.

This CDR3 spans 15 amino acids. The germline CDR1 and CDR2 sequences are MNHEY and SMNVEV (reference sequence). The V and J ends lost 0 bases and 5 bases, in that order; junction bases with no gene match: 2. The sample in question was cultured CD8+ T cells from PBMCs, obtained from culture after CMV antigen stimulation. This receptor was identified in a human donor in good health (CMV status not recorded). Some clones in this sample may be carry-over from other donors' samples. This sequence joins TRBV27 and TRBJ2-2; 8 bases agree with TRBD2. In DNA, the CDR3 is TGTGCCAGCAGTTTATCTACGGGGGGGACCGGGGAGCTGTTTTTT. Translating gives CASSLSTGGTGELFF.